These 2 T cell receptor beta chains share one sample of origin, sequenced in a study of cytotoxic CD8 clonotypes in ibrutinib-treated CLL. The assay was immunoSEQ multiplex PCR, and TCRdb's table has in-frame clones only and misses some. Found here are about 300,000 clones, 60% to 80% of them singletons; the top ten hold 6.3%. The specimen was PBMCs, collected after 36 months of ibrutinib treatment. Receptors originate from a human donor with chronic lymphocytic leukemia.

Concerning this clone: This likely came from a read error, as a far larger clone is one base away. This sample includes further DNA sequences coding for the same CDR3. V gene TRBV7-9 combines with J gene TRBJ2-7; TRBD1 might be the D (6 bases). The CDR3 sequence is 13 residues long. The germline CDR1 and CDR2 sequences are SEHNR and FQNEAQ (reference sequence). V lost 5 bases, J lost 3 bases, and 11 bases lay in between. The CDR3 region has the DNA TGTGCCAGCAGCCTAGGACAGAACTACGAGCAGTACTTC. Amino acid sequence: CASSLGQNYEQYF.

The chain has TRBV5-1 and TRBJ1-4; D may be TRBD1 (5 bases). The CDR3 length is 16 residues. V was pared by 1 base and J by 4 bases, with 14 bases between. The germline CDR1 and CDR2 sequences are SGHRS and YFSETQ. Written as DNA, the CDR3 is TGCGCCAGCAGCTTGCAGGGCCCGAGCCTTAATGAAAAACTGTTTTTT. Translating gives CASSLQGPSLNEKLFF.